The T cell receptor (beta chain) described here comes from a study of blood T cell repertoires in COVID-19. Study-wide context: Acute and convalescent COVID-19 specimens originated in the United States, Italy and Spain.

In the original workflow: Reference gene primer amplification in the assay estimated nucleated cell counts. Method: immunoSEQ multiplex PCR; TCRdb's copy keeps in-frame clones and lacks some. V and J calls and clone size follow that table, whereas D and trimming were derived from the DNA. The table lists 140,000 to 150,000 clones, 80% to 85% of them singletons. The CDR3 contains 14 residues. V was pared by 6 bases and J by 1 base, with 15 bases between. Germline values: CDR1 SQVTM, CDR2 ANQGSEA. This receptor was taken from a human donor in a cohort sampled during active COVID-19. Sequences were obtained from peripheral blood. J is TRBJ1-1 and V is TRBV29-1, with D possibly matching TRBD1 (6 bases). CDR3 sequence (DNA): TGCAGCGTCGCCCCGTTGACAGGGAACACTGAAGCTTTCTTT. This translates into CSVAPLTGNTEAFF.